The sequence of this T cell receptor (beta chain) was determined in a study of somatic mutations in cytotoxic T cells in rheumatoid arthritis. Details on this clone: Its antigen remains unidentified. The same CDR3 can be traced to other DNA sequences in this sample.

Study-wide points: There were about an eighth of the roughly 60 patients in whom the largest CD8+ clone exceeded 20% of CD8+ cells.

Method: immunoSEQ multiplex PCR; TCRdb's copy keeps in-frame clones and lacks some. The data show 15,000 to 20,000 clones, around four fifths seen once. CDR1 and CDR2 from the germline V gene are MNHEY and SVGAGI. The V end was cut by 6 bases, the J end by 1 base, with 12 bases between. CDR3 length: 14 residues. Flow cytometry was used to check the purity of CD4+ and CD8+ cells, which had been isolated by positive magnetic bead selection. The receptor comes from a man in his late teens or twenties with rheumatoid arthritis. The chain joins TRBV6-5 to TRBJ1-1; tentative D call: TRBD1 (5 bases). The sample taken for sequencing was CD8+ T cells sorted from blood. The CDR3 region is CASSHQGANTEAFF. The CDR3 bases are TGTGCCAGCAGCCACCAAGGGGCGAACACTGAAGCTTTCTTT.